This T cell receptor (beta chain) appears in the sequencing data of a study of shared T cell receptors in the human thymus. Generated by immunoSEQ multiplex PCR, the TCRdb table keeps only in-frame clones and is missing some. The sample shows some 640,000 clones, more than 70% of them seen only once. V gave up 0 bases and J gave up 1 base; unmatched junction bases: 6. The germline V gene has CDR1 SGHDN and CDR2 FVKESK. The CDR3 spans 17 residues. This sample also belongs to another study, concerning human thymus T cells. That investigation notes: Repertoires sampled from thymus and blood appeared biased in V and J gene usage.

Material for sequencing was thymocytes. The receptor's source is a boy under three years old with a congenital heart defect. V and J are TRBV14 and TRBJ2-3; 8 bases are shared with TRBD1. The CDR3 DNA is TGTGCCAGCAGCCAAGATGAACAGGGGGGAGGCACAGATACGCAGTATTTT. Protein product: CASSQDEQGGGTDTQYF.